The rows below give T cell receptor beta chains drawn from one sample of a study of T cells in Graves' hyperthyroidism and ophthalmopathy. A single record per CDR3 protein comes from TCRdb applying MiXCR to the multiplex PCR reads. The table has 500,000 to 600,000 distinct CDR3 sequences, 46% seen once. Sequenced: peripheral blood or thyroid tissue (not recorded which). All receptors come from an adult woman with Graves' disease, either hyperthyroidism or ophthalmopathy (not recorded which). The CDR3 runs from the conserved cysteine through the conserved F or W. The order of the fields is clone size, V gene, J gene, D gene, CDR3 protein, CDR3 DNA. A D gene is named only where the DNA matches it firmly. Expanded clones are given a class, and other clones once, few, many or no size at all.

size: many; V: TRBV14; J: TRBJ1-2; D: .; CDR3: CASSQASLLQGFTF; DNA: TGTGCCAGCAGCCAAGCGTCGCTTTTGCAGGGGTTCACCTTC
size: .; V: TRBV25-1; J: TRBJ2-5; D: .; CDR3: CASMAYGGETQYF; DNA: TGTGCCAGCATGGCCTACGGTGGTGAGACCCAGTACTTC
size: many; V: TRBV10-3; J: TRBJ2-3; D: TRBD1; CDR3: CAISESGTGRTDTQYF; DNA: TGTGCCATCAGTGAGTCGGGGACAGGACGCACAGATACGCAGTATTTT
size: many; V: TRBV20-1; J: TRBJ1-5; D: .; CDR3: CSARHTVTDQPQHF; DNA: TGCAGTGCCAGGCACACCGTAACCGATCAGCCCCAGCATTTT
size: .; V: TRBV7-2; J: TRBJ2-5; D: .; CDR3: CASSSSGDGETQYF; DNA: TGTGCCAGCAGCTCTTCCGGGGATGGTGAGACCCAGTACTTC
size: .; V: TRBV7-8; J: TRBJ2-5; D: TRBD2; CDR3: CASRPAGLAGQETQYF; DNA: TGTGCCAGCAGACCAGCGGGACTAGCGGGACAAGAGACCCAGTACTTC
size: .; V: TRBV2; J: TRBJ1-6; D: .; CDR3: CARAVAGNSPLHF; DNA: TGTGCCAGAGCGGTGGCTGGGAATTCACCCCTCCACTTT
size: once; V: TRBV5-5; J: TRBJ1-1; D: .; CDR3: CASSSRRRMRAFF; DNA: TGTGCCAGCAGCTCCCGGCGAAGGATGAGAGCTTTCTTT
size: many; V: TRBV7-9; J: TRBJ2-5; D: .; CDR3: CASSLVQAQETQYF; DNA: TGTGCCAGCAGCTTAGTCCAGGCTCAAGAGACCCAGTACTTC
size: .; V: TRBV14; J: TRBJ2-5; D: .; CDR3: CASSPGHPGEAQYF; DNA: TGTGCCAGCAGCCCAGGACACCCGGGGGAGGCCCAGTACTTC
size: .; V: TRBV2; J: TRBJ2-5; D: TRBD2; CDR3: CASRALAGGRQETQYF; DNA: TGTGCCAGCAGAGCCCTAGCGGGAGGACGGCAGGAGACCCAGTACTTC
size: .; V: TRBV2; J: TRBJ1-1; D: .; CDR3: CASSWSGVGTEAFF; DNA: TGTGCCAGCAGCTGGTCAGGCGTTGGCACTGAAGCTTTCTTT
size: many; V: TRBV5-1; J: TRBJ2-5; D: TRBD2; CDR3: CASSNAGGEETQYF; DNA: TGCGCCAGCAGCAATGCGGGAGGCGAAGAGACCCAGTACTTC
size: many; V: TRBV19; J: TRBJ2-7; D: TRBD2; CDR3: CASSSSSGRRFYEQYF; DNA: TGTGCCAGTAGTAGCTCTAGCGGGAGGAGGTTCTACGAGCAGTACTTC
size: .; V: TRBV29-1; J: TRBJ2-5; D: TRBD2; CDR3: CSVVRDTGGETQYF; DNA: TGCAGCGTTGTCCGAGACACGGGGGGAGAGACCCAGTACTTC
size: .; V: TRBV20-1; J: TRBJ2-7; D: .; CDR3: CSVRPYEQYF; DNA: TGCAGTGTTCGACCGTACGAGCAGTACTTC
size: few; V: TRBV25-1; J: TRBJ1-2; D: .; CDR3: CASHSRGYGYTF; DNA: TGTGCCAGTCATTCGCGAGGGTATGGCTACACCTTC
size: many; V: TRBV4-1; J: TRBJ1-1; D: .; CDR3: CASSSTGIDTEAFF; DNA: TGCGCCAGCAGCAGCACAGGGATCGACACTGAAGCTTTCTTT
size: many; V: TRBV5-1; J: TRBJ2-2; D: TRBD2; CDR3: CASSGGLAGYTGELFF; DNA: TGCGCCAGCAGCGGGGGACTAGCGGGTTACACCGGGGAGCTGTTTTTT
size: .; V: TRBV29-1; J: TRBJ1-1; D: .; CDR3: CSVESQVEAFF; DNA: TGCAGCGTTGAGTCACAGGTTGAAGCTTTCTTT
size: .; V: TRBV29-1; J: TRBJ1-2; D: .; CDR3: CSQGGRAPEGYTF; DNA: TGCAGCCAAGGAGGCAGGGCACCGGAAGGCTACACCTTC
size: .; V: TRBV7-2; J: TRBJ2-5; D: .; CDR3: CASLLGEVETQYF; DNA: TGTGCCAGCCTCTTGGGGGAGGTAGAGACCCAGTACTTC
size: many; V: TRBV24-1; J: TRBJ1-2; D: .; CDR3: CATRGYTF; DNA: TGTGCCACCCGGGGCTACACCTTC
size: .; V: TRBV19; J: TRBJ2-1; D: TRBD2; CDR3: CASSIGLAPSIGQFF; DNA: TGTGCCAGTAGTATAGGACTAGCGCCCAGTATAGGGCAGTTCTTC
size: .; V: TRBV29-1; J: TRBJ2-5; D: TRBD1; CDR3: CSGRDRGPTLETQYF; DNA: TGCAGCGGACGGGACAGGGGGCCGACGCTGGAGACCCAGTACTTC
size: many; V: TRBV11-2; J: TRBJ2-6; D: TRBD1; CDR3: CASSSQGAGANVLTF; DNA: TGTGCCAGCAGCTCTCAGGGGGCTGGGGCCAACGTCCTGACTTTC
size: .; V: TRBV20-1; J: TRBJ1-2; D: .; CDR3: CSATGGDDYGYTF; DNA: TGCAGTGCTACTGGGGGGGATGACTATGGCTACACCTTC
size: .; V: TRBV7-3; J: TRBJ1-1; D: .; CDR3: CASSLKAGDTEAFF; DNA: TGTGCCAGCAGCTTAAAGGCCGGAGACACCGAAGCTTTCTTT
size: many; V: TRBV20-1; J: TRBJ2-7; D: .; CDR3: CSARELVSFSYEQYF; DNA: TGCAGTGCTAGGGAACTAGTCTCCTTTTCCTACGAGCAGTACTTC
size: few; V: TRBV11-2; J: TRBJ2-7; D: TRBD2; CDR3: CASSLAGTTTYEQYF; DNA: TGTGCCAGCAGCTTAGCCGGGACTACGACCTACGAGCAGTACTTC
size: .; V: TRBV29-1; J: TRBJ2-2; D: .; CDR3: CSVGWNRELFF; DNA: TGCAGCGTTGGTTGGAACAGGGAGCTGTTTTTT
size: .; V: TRBV12-3/TRBV12-4; J: TRBJ1-5; D: .; CDR3: CASSLRPLYSNQPQHF; DNA: TGTGCCAGCAGTTTGAGACCGCTTTATAGCAATCAGCCCCAGCATTTT
size: .; V: TRBV2; J: TRBJ2-7; D: .; CDR3: CASSGPSSSYEQYF; DNA: TGTGCCAGCAGTGGCCCCTCCAGCTCCTACGAGCAGTACTTC
size: few; V: TRBV7-8; J: TRBJ1-6; D: .; CDR3: CASSYSIGDNSPLHF; DNA: TGTGCCAGCAGCTACTCTATTGGAGATAATTCACCCCTCCACTTT
size: .; V: TRBV24-1; J: TRBJ1-6; D: .; CDR3: CAQGSPLHF; DNA: TGTGCCCAGGGTTCACCCCTCCACTTT
size: many; V: TRBV20-1; J: TRBJ2-7; D: .; CDR3: CSAGQDEQYF; DNA: TGCAGTGCCGGTCAAGACGAGCAGTACTTC
size: .; V: TRBV4-3; J: TRBJ1-3; D: .; CDR3: CASSQDTGLTGNTIYF; DNA: TGCGCCAGCAGCCAAGACACGGGGCTGACTGGAAACACCATATATTTT
size: .; V: TRBV6-1; J: TRBJ2-7; D: .; CDR3: CASSEAGSPGEQYF; DNA: TGTGCCAGCAGTGAAGCGGGATCCCCCGGCGAGCAGTACTTC
size: .; V: TRBV7-2; J: TRBJ2-6; D: TRBD1; CDR3: CASSQLGTGELNTEAF; DNA: TGCGCCAGCAGCCAACTCGGGACAGGGGAACTGAACACTGAAGCTTTC
size: .; V: TRBV6-5; J: TRBJ2-3; D: .; CDR3: CASMVPGTDTQYF; DNA: TGTGCCAGCATGGTTCCGGGGACAGATACGCAGTATTTT
size: .; V: TRBV7-9; J: TRBJ1-4; D: TRBD1; CDR3: CASSLGRTGTKEKLFF; DNA: TGTGCCAGCAGCTTAGGGAGGACAGGGACAAAAGAAAAACTGTTTTTT
size: once; V: TRBV24-1; J: TRBJ1-1; D: TRBD1; CDR3: CATSAGTGELNTEAFF; DNA: TGTGCCACCAGTGCAGGGACAGGGGAACTGAACACTGAAGCTTTCTTT
size: many; V: TRBV29-1; J: TRBJ1-2; D: .; CDR3: CSVLEGSLYGYTF; DNA: TGCAGCGTTCTCGAGGGCTCGCTCTATGGCTACACCTTC
size: .; V: TRBV5-1; J: TRBJ2-7; D: .; CDR3: CASSLMSGANYEQYF; DNA: TGCGCCAGCAGCTTAATGTCGGGGGCCAACTACGAGCAGTACTTC
size: many; V: TRBV10-2; J: TRBJ1-2; D: .; CDR3: CASSESSRRGGYTF; DNA: TGCGCCAGCAGTGAGTCTTCACGAAGGGGAGGCTACACCTTC
size: few; V: TRBV2; J: TRBJ2-5; D: .; CDR3: CASRSSGTQYF; DNA: TGTGCCAGCAGGAGTTCAGGGACCCAGTACTTC
size: .; V: TRBV10-3; J: TRBJ2-7; D: TRBD1; CDR3: CAISETGGPSITYEQYF; DNA: TGTGCCATCAGTGAGACAGGGGGACCTTCAATAACCTACGAGCAGTACTTC
size: many; V: TRBV5-4; J: TRBJ2-5; D: .; CDR3: CASSSLGGRVQETQYF; DNA: TGTGCCAGCAGCTCCCTTGGGGGAAGGGTTCAAGAGACCCAGTACTTC
size: many; V: TRBV12-3/TRBV12-4; J: TRBJ1-1; D: TRBD1; CDR3: CASIGWNRGPYTEAFF; DNA: TGTGCCAGCATTGGGTGGAACAGGGGCCCTTACACTGAAGCTTTCTTT
size: .; V: TRBV13; J: TRBJ2-5; D: .; CDR3: CASSRGVGSAETQYF; DNA: TGTGCCAGCAGCCGAGGGGTCGGGAGCGCGGAGACCCAGTACTTC
size: many; V: TRBV2; J: TRBJ1-2; D: .; CDR3: CASSRSGAAGYGYTF; DNA: TGTGCCAGCAGTCGGTCAGGGGCCGCTGGTTATGGCTACACCTTC
size: .; V: TRBV11-3; J: TRBJ2-7; D: TRBD2; CDR3: CASSLETSGGVEQYF; DNA: TGTGCCAGCAGCTTAGAAACTAGCGGGGGGGTCGAGCAGTACTTC
size: once; V: TRBV19; J: TRBJ1-5; D: .; CDR3: CAGSAGFSNQPQHF; DNA: TGTGCCGGTAGTGCGGGGTTCAGCAATCAGCCTCAGCATTTT
size: .; V: TRBV6-5; J: TRBJ2-7; D: TRBD2; CDR3: CASSYSTSGVQQYF; DNA: TGTGCCAGCAGTTACTCCACTAGCGGAGTACAGCAGTACTTC
size: .; V: TRBV29-1; J: TRBJ1-1; D: .; CDR3: CSQVSGDTEAFF; DNA: TGCAGCCAAGTTTCGGGGGACACTGAAGCTTTCTTT
size: many; V: TRBV20-1; J: TRBJ1-2; D: .; CDR3: CSAANRNPGYTF; DNA: TGCAGTGCAGCCAACCGTAATCCTGGCTACACCTTC